The rows below give T cell receptor beta chains drawn from one sample of a study of T cells in Graves' hyperthyroidism and ophthalmopathy. TCRdb re-derived calls from the multiplex PCR reads in MiXCR, one entry per CDR3 protein. The sample lists around 360,000 distinct CDR3 sequences, nearly 15% occurring once. The source material was blood. These receptors were collected from a woman aged 55-70 years with Graves' ophthalmopathy. Both conserved end residues are part of each CDR3. The D gene is left open where the match is weak. A clone size is listed for some rows: how often the clone was seen (once, few, many), or a class if it is expanded.

DNA: TGCGCCAGCAGCTTGGCCCCGGGGGAGGGCCAAGATACGCAGTATTTT
CDR3: CASSLAPGEGQDTQYF
J: TRBJ2-3
size: few
V: TRBV5-1
D: TRBD2

DNA: TGCAGTGCTCCACCTCCAAGTACCAACACCGGGGAGCTGTTTTTT
CDR3: CSAPPPSTNTGELFF
J: TRBJ2-2
size: few
V: TRBV20-1
D: -

DNA: TGTGCCAGCATTCTAGCGGGAGGGGCAGGCAATGAGCAGTTCTTC
CDR3: CASILAGGAGNEQFF
J: TRBJ2-1
size: many
V: TRBV27
D: TRBD2

DNA: TGTGCCAGTAGTGTGAACGGGTCTCCCACCGGGGAGCTGTTTTTT
CDR3: CASSVNGSPTGELFF
J: TRBJ2-2
size: few
V: TRBV19
D: -

DNA: TGTGCCAGCAACTTCAACAGGGTTAACGAGCAGTACTTC
CDR3: CASNFNRVNEQYF
J: TRBJ2-7
size: many
V: TRBV28
D: -

DNA: TGTGCCAGCAGCCTGGTCGCAGGAGCTCCTGCCTCTCAGTACTTC
CDR3: CASSLVAGAPASQYF
J: TRBJ2-7
size: few
V: TRBV7-8
D: -

DNA: TGCGCCAGCAGCTTCACTTCAGGGGGGAACACTGAAGCTTTCTTT
CDR3: CASSFTSGGNTEAFF
J: TRBJ1-1
size: -
V: TRBV5-1
D: TRBD1

DNA: TGTGCCAGCAGCCCCCGAGGACAGGGGGCTTTGAACATTCAGTACTTC
CDR3: CASSPRGQGALNIQYF
J: TRBJ2-4
size: -
V: TRBV3-1
D: TRBD1

DNA: TGTGCCAGCAGCTTCGGGACCCGGGAGCTGTTTTTT
CDR3: CASSFGTRELFF
J: TRBJ2-2
size: many
V: TRBV7-8
D: -

DNA: TGTGCCAGCAGCTTAGGAGCTCCCTCCTACAATGAGCAGTTCTTC
CDR3: CASSLGAPSYNEQFF
J: TRBJ2-1
size: many
V: TRBV7-9
D: -

DNA: TGTGCCAGCAGGTCCGGGACTAGCGGGAGTGGAAGCACAGATACGCAGTATTTT
CDR3: CASRSGTSGSGSTDTQYF
J: TRBJ2-3
size: few
V: TRBV7-3
D: TRBD2

DNA: TGTGCCAGCGGGACATATTACACAGATACGCAGTATTTT
CDR3: CASGTYYTDTQYF
J: TRBJ2-3
size: few
V: TRBV12-3/TRBV12-4
D: -

DNA: TGTGCCAGCAGCCCGACCCCTGGGGACGACGAGCAGTACTTC
CDR3: CASSPTPGDDEQYF
J: TRBJ2-7
size: -
V: TRBV7-9
D: -

DNA: TGTGCCAGCTCACCACTCAAGGGACAGAATTCACCCCTCCACTTT
CDR3: CASSPLKGQNSPLHF
J: TRBJ1-6
size: many
V: TRBV18
D: TRBD1

DNA: TGTGCCAGCACACTAGCCCTCCCATACGGGGAGCTGTTTTTT
CDR3: CASTLALPYGELFF
J: TRBJ2-2
size: many
V: TRBV7-9
D: -

DNA: TGTGCCAGCAGCCAAGCGGGGGTATACGAGCAGTACTTC
CDR3: CASSQAGVYEQYF
J: TRBJ2-7
size: many
V: TRBV3-1
D: -

DNA: TGCAGTGCTAGAGATCCGAATCCTAGCACAGATACGCAGTATTTT
CDR3: CSARDPNPSTDTQYF
J: TRBJ2-3
size: once
V: TRBV20-1
D: -

DNA: TGTGCCAGCAGCTTAGCGGGGGTTCAGATAGCGGAGGAATACGAGCAGTACTTC
CDR3: CASSLAGVQIAEEYEQYF
J: TRBJ2-7
size: many
V: TRBV11-2
D: -

DNA: TGCGCCAGCAGCCAAGACAGGGAGGGGCAGTATTTT
CDR3: CASSQDREGQYF
J: TRBJ2-3
size: -
V: TRBV4-1
D: TRBD2

DNA: TGCGCCAGCAGCTTGGAGGGGGGAACTAATGAAAAACTGTTTTTT
CDR3: CASSLEGGTNEKLFF
J: TRBJ1-4
size: few
V: TRBV5-1
D: -

DNA: TGTGCCAGCAGCTCCCTCCGATTACACCGCACCGGGGAGCTGTTTTTT
CDR3: CASSSLRLHRTGELFF
J: TRBJ2-2
size: few
V: TRBV7-9
D: -

DNA: TGTGCCAGTAGCGACAGGGAAGGACTCGAGCAGTACTTC
CDR3: CASSDREGLEQYF
J: TRBJ2-7
size: -
V: TRBV19
D: TRBD1

DNA: TGTGCCAGCAGCGTCGACCCGGGGAAGACCCAGTACTTC
CDR3: CASSVDPGKTQYF
J: TRBJ2-5
size: many
V: TRBV11-3
D: -

DNA: TGTGCCAGCAGCCGGCACGGGGTAGGGAGAAGCAATCAGCCCCAGCATTTT
CDR3: CASSRHGVGRSNQPQHF
J: TRBJ1-5
size: many
V: TRBV5-6
D: -

DNA: TGTGCCACCAGTGATGGCGGGTACGAGCAGTACTTC
CDR3: CATSDGGYEQYF
J: TRBJ2-7
size: many
V: TRBV24-1
D: -

DNA: TGTGCCAGCAGTGAATCCAGCGGGAGAGCAGATACGCAGTATTTT
CDR3: CASSESSGRADTQYF
J: TRBJ2-3
size: many
V: TRBV2
D: TRBD2

DNA: TGTGCCAGCTCACCTTTGAAGTACACTGAAGCTTTCTTT
CDR3: CASSPLKYTEAFF
J: TRBJ1-1
size: many
V: TRBV18
D: -

DNA: TGTGCCAGCAGCCTGGGACAGGGTGTTAATGAAAAACTGTTTTTT
CDR3: CASSLGQGVNEKLFF
J: TRBJ1-4
size: -
V: TRBV6-1
D: TRBD1

DNA: TGTGCCAGCAATCAACTCGGGGCAGGGAACTACAATGAGCAGTTCTTC
CDR3: CASNQLGAGNYNEQFF
J: TRBJ2-1
size: many
V: TRBV6-1
D: -

DNA: TGTGCCAGCGATCGGACAGGGATGGTAGATACGCAGTATTTT
CDR3: CASDRTGMVDTQYF
J: TRBJ2-3
size: many
V: TRBV2
D: TRBD1

DNA: TGTGCCAGCAGTGTAGACGAGGGAGCCACTGAAGCTTTCTTT
CDR3: CASSVDEGATEAFF
J: TRBJ1-1
size: many
V: TRBV7-9
D: -

DNA: TGTGCCAGCAGTTCCGGACAGACGGGAAACACCATATATTTT
CDR3: CASSSGQTGNTIYF
J: TRBJ1-3
size: many
V: TRBV28
D: -